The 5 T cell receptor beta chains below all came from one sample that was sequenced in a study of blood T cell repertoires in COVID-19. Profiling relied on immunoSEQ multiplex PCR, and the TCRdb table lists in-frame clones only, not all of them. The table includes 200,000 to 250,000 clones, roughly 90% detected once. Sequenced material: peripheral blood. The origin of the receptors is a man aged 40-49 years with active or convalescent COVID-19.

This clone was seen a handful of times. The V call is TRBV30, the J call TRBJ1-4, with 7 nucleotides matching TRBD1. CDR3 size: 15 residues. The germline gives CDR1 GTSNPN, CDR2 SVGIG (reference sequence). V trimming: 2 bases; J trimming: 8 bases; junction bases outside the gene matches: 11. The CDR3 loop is CAWSLYGTAREKLFF. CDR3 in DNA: TGTGCCTGGAGTCTTTATGGGACAGCCAGGGAAAAACTGTTTTTT.

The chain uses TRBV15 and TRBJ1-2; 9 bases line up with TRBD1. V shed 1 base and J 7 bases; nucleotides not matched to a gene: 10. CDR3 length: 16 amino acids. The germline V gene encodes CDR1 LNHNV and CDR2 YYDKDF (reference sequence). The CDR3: CATSRATGGGEGGYTF. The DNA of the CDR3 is TGTGCCACCAGCAGAGCCACAGGGGGCGGCGAGGGTGGCTACACCTTC.

For the CDR3, the DNA is TGTGCCAGCAGCTTATCCGAGCGGGAGGCCCAAGAGACCCAGTACTTC. Translated, it gives CASSLSEREAQETQYF. The J gene is TRBJ2-5, the V gene TRBV13, with 9 bases that match TRBD2. The CDR3 runs to 16 residues. CDR1 is PRHDT and CDR2 is FYEKMQ in the germline V gene (reference sequence). Unmatched junction bases numbered 5, after V lost 2 bases and J lost 1 base.

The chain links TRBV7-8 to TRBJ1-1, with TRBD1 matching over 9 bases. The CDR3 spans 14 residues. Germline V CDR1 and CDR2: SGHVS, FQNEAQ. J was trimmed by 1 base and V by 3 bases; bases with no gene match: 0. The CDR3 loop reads CASSLGQGNTEAFF. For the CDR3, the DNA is TGTGCCAGCAGCTTGGGACAGGGGAACACTGAAGCTTTCTTT.

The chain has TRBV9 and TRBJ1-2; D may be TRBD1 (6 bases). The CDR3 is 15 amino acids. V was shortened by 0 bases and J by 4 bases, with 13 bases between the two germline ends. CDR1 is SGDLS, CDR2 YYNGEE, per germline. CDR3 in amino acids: CASSVETGARYGYTF. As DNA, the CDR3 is TGTGCCAGCAGCGTAGAGACAGGAGCTCGCTATGGCTACACCTTC.